This T cell receptor beta chain stems from a study of cytomegalovirus exposure and HLA in healthy donors. CDR1 MDHEN and CDR2 SYDVKM come from the germline V gene. The junction had 11 bases not matched to a gene; V was cut back by 9 bases and J by 2 bases. The CDR3 covers 15 residues. The PCR used 60 Vbeta and 13 Jbeta primers. The protocol was immunoSEQ multiplex PCR, while the TCRdb copy is restricted to in-frame clones and leaves out a portion. The sample consists of around 130,000 clones, 70% to 90% of them appearing once. Sequenced: PBMCs. The chain combines TRBV28 with TRBJ2-7; 9 bases match TRBD2. This TCR was recovered from a woman aged 35 to 49 in good health and CMV-seronegative. CDR3 in DNA: TGTGCCAGGGCTAGCGGGACTTCAACCCCCTACGAGCAGTACTTC. This codes for CARASGTSTPYEQYF.